This T cell receptor (beta chain) was sequenced during a study of cytomegalovirus exposure and HLA in healthy donors (TCRdb year 2017). General notes on the study: An earlier analysis of about 530 of the donors reported 250 to 350 Gb of sequence data and about 120 million unique TCR beta sequences obtained from 180 million or so T cells. To predict cytomegalovirus infection status, the study brought together high-throughput TCR immunosequencing, statistical association of individual TCRs with disease status, and machine learning. Class I and class II HLA loci were covered by the typing at four-digit resolution. An early release that covered about 640 HLA-typed donors contained 300 to 350 gigabases of sequencing data and around 85 million unique TCR sequences. Typing coverage varied by locus: roughly 629-630 donors for A, B, C, DRB1 and DQB1; under 550 for DQA1; about 590 for DPA1; 450 to 480 for DPB1. A later analysis re-examined previously published TCR beta repertoires from roughly 720 donors and added high-resolution HLA genotyping to investigate patterns of TCR occurrence. The aim of the study was to test whether cataloging public T cell receptors could identify signatures of past pathogen exposure. A later genetic analysis took genome-wide SNP genotypes for 398 of the 666 donors and used that subset as a discovery cohort. Using immunosequencing, the study profiled T cell repertoires from 640 or so subjects and related those repertoires to cytomegalovirus serostatus. Among roughly 400 genotyped donors of the cohort, an average of approximately 240,000 unique TCR beta nucleotide sequences was sequenced per donor, of which roughly 18% were non-productive. About five DR-DQ haplotypes were handled as single units for association and clustering because linkage in the cohort was strong. Among the approximately 400 genotyped donors, 75% to 90% belonged to the genetic ancestry cluster associated with self-reported Caucasian donors. To decide whether each TCR beta V gene segment behaved as functional or pseudogenic, an earlier analysis of fewer than 750 of the donors relied on high-throughput TCR beta sequencing. Every repertoire in the discovery cohort had been generated on one and the same sequencing platform. Rather than using new phenotypic data, the later analysis identified candidate immune exposures from TCR beta sequences and from how often those sequences occurred across donors. Besides the first cohort of roughly 640 subjects, a separate validation cohort made up of around 120 different subjects was used. Alongside the repertoire data, information on donor age, sex, ethnicity and CMV serostatus was compiled.

Summary of the overall study and its limitations: Because counts were too low, around 17 rarely observed V segments, including chromosome 9 orphons, were left out of the earlier analysis of roughly 600 of the donors. In a later analysis, the rate of TCR association differed among HLA loci, with DRB1 alleles having the most associated TCRs and HLA-C alleles having the fewest. In this cohort, only TCR beta chains were sequenced, and detectable features were limited by the absence of alpha or paired-chain data. The classifier was reported to diagnose cytomegalovirus status with high specificity and sensitivity in both the original cohort and the validation cohort. A further reported finding was that TCR beta sequences accurately predicted the HLA-A and HLA-B alleles for most subjects in the first cohort. The only immune exposure information available for the cohort was CMV serostatus. Strong co-occurrence of HLA alleles, especially DR and DQ, made assigning TCR associations to individual alleles difficult. The authors suggested that the approach could potentially be extended to other disease states and immunological phenotypes. A later genetic analysis reported fewer N-insertions in productive TCRs among donors in an Asian-associated ancestry cluster than the 666-donor mean. A cluster of highly shared sequence variants was judged likely to represent a technical artifact of the sequencing pipeline. Linkage disequilibrium might explain the correlated functional status among segregating V segments, but an unknown experimental factor could not be excluded. Because the 87-base-pair reads could not distinguish some IMGT-functional V segments, including TRBV6-2 and TRBV6-3, those segments were excluded. In a later analysis, HLA-associated TCR beta chains were found to be more clonally expanded and to have lower generation probabilities than equally common non-associated chains. In vitro tests confirmed that a few of the cytomegalovirus-associated TCR beta chains recognize cytomegalovirus antigens. At a false discovery rate of 0.05, a later analysis linked some 17,000 TCR beta sequences to specific HLA alleles. Most TCR sequences were seen in very few donors, while some public TCRs were found in many individuals. HLA typing was unavailable for some donors at each locus, so association tests used only the typed subset. Sequencing depth was assumed to be roughly uniform across donors in the presence/absence analyses, though that assumption may not hold. An earlier analysis of some 590 of the donors showed that most TCR beta V segments appeared in productive rearrangements either about 87% or about 30% of the time, which broadly matched IMGT annotations. V-gene and J-gene trimming of TCR beta chains was associated with a missense DCLRE1C variant in a later genetic analysis, and the association was replicated in an independent cohort. A total of roughly 160 TCR beta chains were listed by the study as associated with cytomegalovirus. Most CMV-associated TCR beta chains appeared to be HLA-restricted in a later analysis, and the HLA associations seemed to be driven largely by CMV exposure. In a later analysis, several top co-occurrence clusters were reported to appear linked to parvovirus B19, influenza, CMV and Epstein-Barr virus.

The receptor library was made with the immunoSEQ multiplex PCR assay. For the multiplex PCR, a mixture combining 60 forward primers for TCR Vbeta segments and 13 reverse primers for TCR Jbeta segments was used. The CDR3 region of rearranged TCR beta genes was amplified from genomic DNA with a multiplex PCR assay. The Illumina HiSeq System was used to sequence the amplified TCR beta libraries as 87-base-pair reads. The study's processing was this. A later analysis tallied around 80 million unique TCR beta chains across the approximately 670 repertoires, and about 10 million of those chains were shared by two or more donors. A nearest-neighbor algorithm error-corrected the raw reads and collapsed the reads into unique sequences, merging closely related sequences to remove PCR and sequencing errors. CDR3 sequences were aligned to IMGT reference sequences to assign V, D and J gene segments. Each retained sequence needed at least a six-nucleotide match to both a V gene segment and a J gene segment. Rearrangements were called productive when the CDR3 lacked stop codons and stayed in frame with V and J; all others were non-productive. Following IMGT convention, CDR3 was defined as the stretch from the second conserved V-encoded cysteine up to the conserved J-encoded phenylalanine. The earlier analysis of about 590 of the donors excluded sequences that lacked an unambiguous match to a single V gene segment. In an earlier analysis of some 590 of the donors, a V segment was called functional when productive rearrangements were above 56.7%, and segregating when the standard deviation between donors exceeded 5%. A statistical classification framework was developed to diagnose cytomegalovirus status using the catalog of TCR beta chain sequences. In a later analysis, TCR nucleotide sequences were compared against IMGT/GENE-DB human TR gene sequences so that V and J genes could be assigned. A later analysis assigned CDR3 sequences and most-parsimonious VDJ recombination scenarios with the TCRdist pipeline. In a later analysis, every TCR beta chain was defined by the combination of its CDR3 amino acid sequence and its V-gene family, and reads without a unique V-gene family were dropped. As a way to deal with suspected cross-contamination and a sequencing artifact, a later analysis dropped 450 to 600 nucleotide sequences that were highly shared and had low generation probability. A later analysis calculated a clonal expansion index for each public chain from normalized within-repertoire ranks of inferred template counts. A later analysis computed generation probabilities with a VDJ recombination model fitted to out-of-frame rearrangements, and checked the results against IGoR. Hypergeometric tests were used in a later analysis to score TCR-TCR, TCR-HLA and TCR-CMV co-occurrence, with a repertoire-size bias correction applied to the TCR pairs. False discovery rates were estimated in a later analysis by permuting HLA or CMV assignments 20 times. In a later analysis, co-occurring TCRs were grouped using DBSCAN, and TCRdist sequence similarity was added for clustering within HLA-allele-positive subsets. Repertoires with fewer than 30,000 or more than 120,000 public chains, plus five repertoires with anomalous nucleotide sharing, were excluded from co-occurrence clustering. TCRdb stores this immuneACCESS table with in-frame sequences only. Part of the clones is absent; in the studies checked, under half of the shortfall reflects unresolved V genes, and no reason is known for the rest. V and J calls and clone size follow that table, whereas D and trimming were derived from the DNA. Here the sample has some 150,000 clones; roughly 10% occur a single time. Approximately 1.7% of the sample belongs to the ten largest clones.

The cohort was made up of under 800 healthy bone marrow donors. At the time of sampling, every cohort member was nominally healthy, though immune exposures that went unrecorded were likely present. The donor was CMV seronegative and belonged to the group of over 350 seronegative cohort members. Every donor gave a peripheral blood sample, and the peripheral blood mononuclear cells from that sample were used for TCR beta sequencing. The Qiagen DNeasy Blood Extraction Kit was used to extract genomic DNA from the blood cell samples. Via the germline V gene, CDR1 is MDHEN and CDR2 SYDVKM. V and J are trimmed by 7 bases and 5 bases, and the gene matches miss 10 bases of the junction. The CDR3 spans 14 residues, from the cysteine through the phenylalanine. The retained sequence is limited to the CDR3, 42 bases, with the frame set at the first base. Of note for this clone: The antigen this receptor binds is unknown. Base qualities are not recorded, but no much larger clone differs from it by a single base.

The rearrangement joined TRBV28 to TRBJ1-1; 7 nucleotides in the junction match TRBD1. The clonotype was recovered from a man in his forties or fifties in good health and CMV-seronegative. The material sequenced was PBMCs. The CDR3 reads as follows: CASNDGTAVTEAFF. The nucleotides read TGTGCCAGCAATGACGGGACAGCGGTTACTGAAGCTTTCTTT.